This is a list of T cell receptor beta chains from one sample in a study of human T cells and chemical hapten exposure. TCRdb fed the RACE reads into MiXCR, producing one record per CDR3 protein. The data contain 65,000 or so distinct CDR3 sequences, around 6.3% of them singletons. The sample consisted of whole blood. Source of these receptors: a female donor in good health. Some clones in this sample may be carry-over from other donors' samples. CDR3s include the opening cysteine and the closing phenylalanine or tryptophan. D genes are given only for firm matches. The size of a clone is reported for some rows only, either as once, few or many, or as a class for expanded clones.

length: 14
J: TRBJ2-7
size: many
V: TRBV28
D: NA
CDR3: CASSWGDRPYEQYF
DNA: TGTGCCAGCAGTTGGGGTGACAGACCCTACGAGCAGTACTTC

length: 15
J: TRBJ1-1
size: many
V: TRBV2
D: TRBD1
CDR3: CASMRRRQGDTEAFF
DNA: TGTGCCAGCATGAGGAGGCGACAGGGTGACACTGAAGCTTTCTTT

length: 14
J: TRBJ1-2
size: few
V: TRBV19
D: NA
CDR3: CASSMGGRNYGYTF
DNA: TGTGCCAGTAGTATGGGGGGTCGGAACTATGGCTACACCTTC

length: 13
J: TRBJ1-1
size: few
V: TRBV6-5
D: NA
CDR3: CASSYSTGTEAFF
DNA: TGTGCCAGCAGTTACTCGACGGGCACTGAAGCTTTCTTT

length: 16
J: TRBJ2-7
size: few
V: TRBV5-1
D: NA
CDR3: CASSLAAGLGAYEQYF
DNA: TGCGCCAGCAGCTTGGCCGCTGGCTTGGGGGCCTACGAGCAGTACTTC

length: 14
J: TRBJ2-3
size: many
V: TRBV6-2/TRBV6-3
D: NA
CDR3: CASSTPGRTDTQYF
DNA: TGTGCCAGCAGTACCCCGGGGCGCACAGATACGCAGTATTTT

length: 20
J: TRBJ1-5
size: many
V: TRBV28
D: TRBD1
CDR3: CASSSHGTGLQHSSNQPQHF
DNA: TGTGCCAGCAGTTCCCACGGGACAGGACTTCAGCATTCTAGCAATCAGCCCCAGCATTTT

length: 14
J: TRBJ2-3
size: NA
V: TRBV5-6
D: TRBD2
CDR3: CASSWGRASGRADF
DNA: TGTGCCAGCAGCTGGGGCCGCGCTAGCGGGAGGGCGGATTTT

length: 12
J: TRBJ2-3
size: NA
V: TRBV7-9
D: NA
CDR3: CASSSGEGPQYF
DNA: TGTGCCAGCAGCTCAGGGGAGGGCCCCCAGTATTTT

length: 16
J: TRBJ2-1
size: many
V: TRBV7-8
D: TRBD2
CDR3: CASSTPWASGDNEQFF
DNA: TGTGCCAGCAGCACCCCCTGGGCTAGCGGAGACAATGAGCAGTTCTTC

length: 12
J: TRBJ1-4
size: NA
V: TRBV28
D: NA
CDR3: CASSLIREKLFF
DNA: TGTGCCAGCAGTTTAATCAGGGAGAAACTGTTTTTT

length: 12
J: TRBJ2-2
size: many
V: TRBV10-3
D: NA
CDR3: CATDSDTGELFF
DNA: TGTGCCACCGATAGCGACACCGGGGAGCTGTTTTTT

length: 13
J: TRBJ1-1
size: many
V: TRBV6-2/TRBV6-3
D: NA
CDR3: CASRASANTEAFF
DNA: TGTGCCAGCAGGGCTTCAGCGAACACTGAAGCTTTCTTT

length: 11
J: TRBJ2-7
size: many
V: TRBV2
D: TRBD1
CDR3: CATGQGLLRYF
DNA: TGTGCCACCGGACAGGGACTTCTGCGGTACTTC

length: 15
J: TRBJ2-1
size: few
V: TRBV27
D: TRBD2
CDR3: CASRGGGRANNEQFF
DNA: TGTGCCAGCAGGGGAGGCGGGAGGGCCAACAATGAGCAGTTCTTC

length: 15
J: TRBJ2-7
size: NA
V: TRBV3-1
D: NA
CDR3: CASSHDPGPGSEQYF
DNA: TGTGCCAGCAGCCATGATCCGGGCCCGGGGTCCGAGCAGTACTTC

length: 14
J: TRBJ2-5
size: NA
V: TRBV16
D: NA
CDR3: CASSQLSDAETQYF
DNA: TGTGCCAGCAGCCAACTTTCAGACGCGGAGACCCAGTACTTC

length: 16
J: TRBJ1-1
size: many
V: TRBV28
D: TRBD1
CDR3: CASSLRDRGPNTEAFF
DNA: TGTGCCAGCAGTTTAAGGGACAGGGGACCTAACACTGAAGCTTTCTTT

length: 15
J: TRBJ1-1
size: many
V: TRBV20-1
D: TRBD1
CDR3: CSAQDPGQVDTEAFF
DNA: TGCAGTGCTCAGGATCCGGGACAGGTGGACACTGAAGCTTTCTTT

length: 16
J: TRBJ1-1
size: many
V: TRBV6-2/TRBV6-3
D: TRBD1
CDR3: CASSYAGTGYDTEAFF
DNA: TGTGCCAGCAGTTACGCCGGGACAGGGTACGACACTGAAGCTTTCTTT

length: 14
J: TRBJ1-5
size: many
V: TRBV28
D: NA
CDR3: CASSFLDRNQPQHF
DNA: TGTGCCAGCAGCTTTCTCGACAGAAATCAGCCCCAGCATTTT

length: 14
J: TRBJ2-7
size: many
V: TRBV2
D: NA
CDR3: CASSEDRATYEQYF
DNA: TGTGCCAGCAGTGAAGATAGGGCAACCTACGAGCAGTACTTC

length: 15
J: TRBJ2-2
size: many
V: TRBV2
D: TRBD2
CDR3: CASKDGLAGAGELFF
DNA: TGTGCCAGCAAGGATGGACTAGCGGGAGCCGGGGAGCTGTTTTTT

length: 14
J: TRBJ2-7
size: many
V: TRBV25-1
D: NA
CDR3: CASSQAERDYEQYF
DNA: TGTGCCAGCAGTCAGGCGGAGAGGGACTACGAGCAGTACTTC

length: 15
J: TRBJ2-3
size: many
V: TRBV7-9
D: TRBD2
CDR3: CASSLGLASTDTQYF
DNA: TGTGCCAGCAGCTTGGGACTAGCGAGCACAGATACGCAGTATTTT

length: 18
J: TRBJ1-5
size: few
V: TRBV6-2/TRBV6-3
D: NA
CDR3: CASSYQPTGSYSNQPQHF
DNA: TGTGCCAGCAGTTACCAACCGACAGGCTCTTATAGCAATCAGCCCCAGCATTTT

length: 12
J: TRBJ2-5
size: many
V: TRBV29-1
D: NA
CDR3: CSSALSKETQYF
DNA: TGCAGCTCGGCACTATCTAAAGAGACCCAGTACTTC

length: 11
J: TRBJ1-4
size: many
V: TRBV12-3/TRBV12-4
D: NA
CDR3: CASSLGLKLFF
DNA: TGTGCCAGCAGTTTGGGGTTGAAACTGTTTTTT

length: 11
J: TRBJ1-4
size: many
V: TRBV7-9
D: NA
CDR3: CASIANEKLFF
DNA: TGTGCCAGCATAGCTAATGAAAAACTGTTTTTT

length: 16
J: TRBJ2-4
size: many
V: TRBV13
D: TRBD2
CDR3: CASSSMTSSAKNIQYF
DNA: TGTGCCAGCAGCTCGATGACTAGCTCGGCCAAAAACATTCAGTACTTC

length: 14
J: TRBJ1-1
size: NA
V: TRBV5-1
D: TRBD1
CDR3: CASSPGQVNTEAFF
DNA: TGCGCCAGCAGCCCAGGACAGGTGAACACTGAAGCTTTCTTT

length: 16
J: TRBJ2-3
size: many
V: TRBV29-1
D: NA
CDR3: CSVEIPTQGIQDTQYF
DNA: TGCAGCGTTGAGATCCCCACCCAGGGAATACAAGATACGCAGTATTTT

length: 13
J: TRBJ1-1
size: many
V: TRBV5-1
D: TRBD1
CDR3: CASRGTENTEAFF
DNA: TGCGCCAGCAGGGGGACAGAAAACACTGAAGCTTTCTTT

length: 14
J: TRBJ2-1
size: few
V: TRBV29-1
D: NA
CDR3: CSVERTADYNEQFF
DNA: TGCAGCGTTGAACGGACAGCCGACTACAATGAGCAGTTCTTC

length: 13
J: TRBJ1-1
size: NA
V: TRBV20-1
D: NA
CDR3: CSARDTLNTEAFF
DNA: TGCAGTGCTAGAGACACATTGAACACTGAAGCTTTCTTT

length: 16
J: TRBJ1-5
size: few
V: TRBV12-3/TRBV12-4
D: NA
CDR3: CASSLGQSHSNQPQHF
DNA: TGTGCCAGCAGTTTAGGACAGAGTCATAGCAATCAGCCCCAGCATTTT

length: 17
J: TRBJ2-3
size: NA
V: TRBV28
D: TRBD1
CDR3: CASTKLPTGSSTDTQYF
DNA: TGTGCCAGCACCAAACTCCCGACAGGGTCCAGCACAGATACGCAGTATTTT

length: 15
J: TRBJ2-6
size: NA
V: TRBV28
D: NA
CDR3: CASSSARVGANVLTF
DNA: TGTGCCAGCAGCTCGGCCAGGGTTGGGGCCAACGTCCTGACTTTC

length: 14
J: TRBJ1-2
size: NA
V: TRBV3-1
D: TRBD1
CDR3: CASSTGQGDYGYTF
DNA: TGTGCCAGCAGCACCGGACAGGGGGACTATGGCTACACCTTC

length: 14
J: TRBJ2-7
size: once
V: TRBV7-6
D: TRBD1
CDR3: CASSHLDRPYEQYF
DNA: TGTGCCAGCAGCCACTTGGACAGGCCCTACGAGCAGTACTTC

length: 15
J: TRBJ1-1
size: many
V: TRBV24-1
D: TRBD1
CDR3: CATSYMTGGYTEAFF
DNA: TGTGCCACCAGCTACATGACAGGGGGCTACACTGAAGCTTTCTTT

length: 15
J: TRBJ2-2
size: many
V: TRBV20-1
D: TRBD2
CDR3: CSAKGAGGNTGELFF
DNA: TGCAGTGCTAAAGGAGCGGGAGGTAACACCGGGGAGCTGTTTTTT

length: 13
J: TRBJ1-1
size: many
V: TRBV7-9
D: NA
CDR3: CASSPTENTEAFF
DNA: TGTGCCAGCAGCCCAACAGAGAACACTGAAGCTTTCTTT

length: 14
J: TRBJ1-5
size: many
V: TRBV2
D: NA
CDR3: CASSEGSTSQPQHF
DNA: TGTGCCAGCAGTGAAGGATCGACAAGCCAGCCCCAGCATTTT

length: 12
J: TRBJ2-7
size: few
V: TRBV6-1
D: NA
CDR3: CASSEVLYEQYF
DNA: TGTGCCAGCAGTGAAGTCCTCTACGAGCAGTACTTC

length: 15
J: TRBJ2-1
size: many
V: TRBV11-1
D: TRBD2
CDR3: CASSLELAGENEQFF
DNA: TGTGCCAGCAGCTTAGAACTAGCGGGGGAAAATGAGCAGTTCTTC

length: 14
J: TRBJ1-4
size: few
V: TRBV11-2
D: NA
CDR3: CASSLSIRAEKLFF
DNA: TGTGCCAGCAGCTTATCTATCCGCGCCGAAAAACTGTTTTTT

length: 15
J: TRBJ2-5
size: many
V: TRBV29-1
D: TRBD2
CDR3: CSVGTSGRDWETQYF
DNA: TGCAGCGTTGGTACTAGCGGGAGGGACTGGGAGACCCAGTACTTC

length: 19
J: TRBJ1-2
size: few
V: TRBV4-3
D: TRBD1
CDR3: CASSQVLSDRGLHSYGYTF
DNA: TGCGCCAGCAGCCAAGTACTTTCGGACAGGGGGCTTCATAGCTATGGCTACACCTTC

length: 15
J: TRBJ1-6
size: many
V: TRBV28
D: TRBD1
CDR3: CASKSGTGGNSPLHF
DNA: TGTGCCAGCAAGTCCGGGACAGGGGGTAATTCACCCCTCCACTTT

length: 11
J: TRBJ1-1
size: NA
V: TRBV6-6
D: NA
CDR3: CASSPSLGAFF
DNA: TGTGCCAGCAGTCCGAGTTTGGGCGCTTTCTTT

length: 14
J: TRBJ2-2
size: few
V: TRBV29-1
D: NA
CDR3: CSVPDGKNTGELFF
DNA: TGCAGCGTTCCAGACGGAAAGAACACCGGGGAGCTGTTTTTT

length: 16
J: TRBJ2-1
size: NA
V: TRBV12-3/TRBV12-4
D: NA
CDR3: CASSSLQGRSYNEQFF
DNA: TGTGCCAGCAGTTCACTTCAAGGACGGAGCTACAATGAGCAGTTCTTC

length: 12
J: TRBJ2-7
size: many
V: TRBV2
D: NA
CDR3: CASSSPSYEQYF
DNA: TGTGCCAGCAGTTCCCCCTCCTACGAGCAGTACTTC

length: 14
J: TRBJ2-7
size: many
V: TRBV10-3
D: TRBD2
CDR3: CASQTSGTTYEQYF
DNA: TGTGCCTCCCAAACTAGCGGAACTACCTACGAGCAGTACTTC

length: 14
J: TRBJ1-2
size: once
V: TRBV20-1
D: TRBD1
CDR3: CSAEHQGGSYGYTF
DNA: TGCAGTGCTGAACACCAGGGGGGAAGCTATGGCTACACCTTC